One TCR beta chain is described in this entry. The record originates from a study of blood T cell repertoires in COVID-19. Libraries were prepared by immunoSEQ multiplex PCR; TCRdb keeps only in-frame clonotypes and omits some of them. The table shows under 250,000 clones, with roughly 85% occurring only once. The CDR3 sequence is 11 residues long. V shed 4 bases and J shed 2 bases, with 3 bases lying between them. Per the germline V gene, CDR1 is LGHDT and CDR2 is YNNKEL (reference sequence). Input material: PBMCs or T cells enriched from blood (not recorded which). This clonotype was obtained from a woman in her fifties or sixties with acute COVID-19. V is TRBV3-1 (or the pseudogene TRBV3-2) and J is TRBJ2-7, with no clear D. The DNA for the CDR3 is TGTGCCAGCAGCCGAGCCTACGAGCAGTACTTC. It codes for CASSRAYEQYF.